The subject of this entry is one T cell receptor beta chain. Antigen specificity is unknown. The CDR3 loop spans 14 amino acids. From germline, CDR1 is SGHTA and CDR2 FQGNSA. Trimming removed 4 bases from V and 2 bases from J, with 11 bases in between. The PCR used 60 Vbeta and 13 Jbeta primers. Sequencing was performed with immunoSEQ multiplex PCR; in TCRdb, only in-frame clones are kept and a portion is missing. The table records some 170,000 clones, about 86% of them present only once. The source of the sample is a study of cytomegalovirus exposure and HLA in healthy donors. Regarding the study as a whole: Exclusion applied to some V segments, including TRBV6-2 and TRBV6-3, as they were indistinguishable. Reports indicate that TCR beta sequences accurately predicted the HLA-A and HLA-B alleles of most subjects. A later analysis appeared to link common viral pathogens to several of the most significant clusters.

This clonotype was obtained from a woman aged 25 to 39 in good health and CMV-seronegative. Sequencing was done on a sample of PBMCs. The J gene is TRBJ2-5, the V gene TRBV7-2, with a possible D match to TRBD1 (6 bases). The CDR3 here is CASSSRTEQETQYF. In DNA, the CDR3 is TGTGCCAGCAGCTCCCGGACAGAACAAGAGACCCAGTACTTC.